The rows below give T cell receptor beta chains drawn from one sample of a study of spatial heterogeneity in lung cancer. Each CDR3 protein is one row after TCRdb ran MiXCR on the 5' RACE reads. The sample carries about 20,000 distinct CDR3 sequences, 7% recorded once. Sequenced material: lung tumor tissue, taken at surgery. These TCRs come from a female donor with early-stage non-small cell lung cancer. CDR3s include the opening cysteine and the closing phenylalanine or tryptophan. The order of the fields is clone size, D gene, J gene, V gene, CDR3 protein, CDR3 DNA. D genes are given only for firm matches. Clone size is given for some rows only: seen once, a few or many times, or a class if the clone is expanded.

many . TRBJ1-1 TRBV6-1 CASSERTSLRGFF TGTGCCAGCAGTGAAAGGACAAGCCTGCGAGGTTTCTTT
medium-sized . TRBJ1-3 TRBV12-3/TRBV12-4 CASSLSRAPGGNTIYF TGTGCCAGCAGTCTCTCCCGGGCCCCCGGTGGAAACACCATATATTTT
many . TRBJ1-1 TRBV14 CASSQLPGSTEAFF TGTGCCAGCAGCCAATTGCCTGGAAGCACTGAAGCTTTCTTT
many TRBD2 TRBJ2-3 TRBV13 CASSLDGLAGDTQYF TGTGCCAGCAGCTTAGATGGACTAGCCGGAGATACGCAGTATTTT
many . TRBJ1-2 TRBV19 CASSIAGKDGGYTF TGTGCCAGTAGTATTGCGGGAAAGGATGGTGGCTACACCTTC
many . TRBJ1-2 TRBV7-2 CASSTQGLGNYGYTF TGTGCCAGCAGCACTCAGGGACTCGGAAACTATGGCTACACCTTC
. . TRBJ2-3 TRBV20-1 CSARLATGPLTDTQYF TGCAGTGCTAGACTAGCTACGGGGCCTCTCACAGATACGCAGTATTTT
few TRBD1 TRBJ1-2 TRBV9 CASSSGTGWDYGYTF TGTGCCAGCAGCTCGGGGACAGGTTGGGACTATGGCTACACCTTC
many . TRBJ2-3 TRBV7-9 CASSAPGSGVDTQYF TGTGCCAGCAGCGCCCCGGGTTCAGGGGTGGATACGCAGTATTTT
medium-sized TRBD2 TRBJ2-5 TRBV7-2 CASSRGTSRQETQYF TGTGCCAGCAGCCGCGGGACTAGCAGGCAAGAGACCCAGTACTTC
many . TRBJ2-5 TRBV5-1 CASSYPEETQYF TGCGCCAGCAGCTACCCAGAAGAGACCCAGTACTTC
many TRBD1 TRBJ1-1 TRBV6-5 CASSPRQGGEAFF TGTGCCAGCAGCCCCAGACAGGGGGGTGAAGCTTTCTTT
few . TRBJ2-5 TRBV6-1 CASSEFHREETQYF TGTGCCAGCAGTGAATTCCACAGGGAAGAGACCCAGTACTTC
many . TRBJ1-5 TRBV5-4 CASSFQGRDQPQHF TGTGCCAGCAGCTTTCAGGGGCGGGATCAGCCCCAGCATTTT
many . TRBJ1-5 TRBV19 CASSIGRDDKPQHF TGTGCCAGTAGTATAGGCCGGGACGACAAGCCCCAGCATTTT
many . TRBJ2-6 TRBV5-1 CASSLTGPLFLGANVLTF TGCGCCAGCAGCTTGACAGGACCTCTCTTCTTGGGGGCCAACGTCCTGACTTTC
. . TRBJ2-7 TRBV10-3 CAISDSSYEQYF TGTGCCATCAGCGACAGCTCCTACGAGCAGTACTTC
many . TRBJ1-2 TRBV4-2 CASSQGDLQYTNYGYTF TGTGCCAGCAGCCAAGGTGACCTACAGTATACTAACTATGGCTACACCTTC
. . TRBJ1-6 TRBV5-1 CASSPRMTEGRFNSPLHF TGCGCCAGCAGCCCTAGGATGACGGAGGGACGGTTCAATTCACCCCTCCACTTT
medium-sized . TRBJ2-7 TRBV6-1 CASSFGPGVEQYF TGTGCCAGCAGTTTTGGCCCGGGGGTCGAGCAGTACTTC
medium-sized TRBD1 TRBJ1-5 TRBV7-6 CASSLVGGQFPNQPQHF TGTGCCAGCAGCTTAGTAGGGGGACAGTTCCCCAATCAGCCCCAGCATTTT
few . TRBJ2-7 TRBV12-3/TRBV12-4 CASSAGQRSEQYF TGTGCCAGCAGTGCGGGCCAGAGGTCCGAGCAGTACTTC
. TRBD2 TRBJ2-3 TRBV4-1 CASSQGPAGGITDTQYF TGCGCCAGCAGCCAAGGCCCAGCGGGGGGAATCACAGATACGCAGTATTTT
. . TRBJ2-5 TRBV2 CATHWTVQETQYF TGTGCCACCCACTGGACGGTCCAAGAGACCCAGTACTTC
many TRBD1 TRBJ1-6 TRBV5-1 CASSLGQGAGSPLHF TGCGCCAGCAGCTTGGGACAGGGTGCCGGTTCACCCCTCCACTTT
few TRBD1 TRBJ1-5 TRBV2 CASKTDRERDQPQHF TGTGCCAGCAAAACGGACAGGGAAAGGGATCAGCCCCAGCATTTT
. TRBD1 TRBJ1-4 TRBV19 CASERDRGEKLFF TGTGCCAGTGAGAGGGACAGAGGAGAAAAACTGTTTTTT
. . TRBJ2-5 TRBV7-2 CASSPQWTDQETQYF TGTGCCAGCAGCCCACAATGGACGGACCAAGAGACCCAGTACTTC
. . TRBJ2-5 TRBV7-9 CASSLTGLETQYF TGTGCCAGCAGCTTGACGGGCCTGGAGACCCAGTACTTC